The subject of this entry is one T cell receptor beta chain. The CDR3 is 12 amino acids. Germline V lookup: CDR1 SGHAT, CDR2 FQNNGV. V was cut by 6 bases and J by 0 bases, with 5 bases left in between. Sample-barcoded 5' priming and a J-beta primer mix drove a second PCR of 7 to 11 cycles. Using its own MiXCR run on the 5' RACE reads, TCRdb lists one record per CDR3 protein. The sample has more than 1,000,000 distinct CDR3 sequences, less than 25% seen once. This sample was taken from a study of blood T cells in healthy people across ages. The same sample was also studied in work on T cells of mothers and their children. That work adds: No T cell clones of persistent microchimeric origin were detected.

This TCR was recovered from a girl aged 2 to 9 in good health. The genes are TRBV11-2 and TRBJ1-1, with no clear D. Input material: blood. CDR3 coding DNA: TGTGCCAGCAGATCCGTGAACACTGAAGCTTTCTTT. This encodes CASRSVNTEAFF.